Presented here are 32 T cell receptor beta chains from one specimen sequenced in a study of blood T cells in healthy people across ages. Together with a sample-barcoded 5' primer, a J-beta primer mix was included in a second PCR lasting about 6 to 11 cycles. TCRdb re-called the 5' RACE reads with MiXCR, one entry per CDR3 protein. The data hold some 750,000 distinct CDR3 sequences, with around a fifth observed a single time. Material for sequencing was blood. The receptors originated from a man aged 70-80 years in good health.

This clonotype has just a few counts. The chain joins TRBV12-3 or TRBV12-4 to TRBJ1-2; no reliable D call. Trimming stripped 11 bases from V and 8 bases from J, with 18 bases between. The CDR3 consists of 12 residues. The CDR3 loop is CAGGTGSSGYTF. The CDR3 nucleotides read TGTGCCGGCGGCACGGGCAGCAGCGGCTACACCTTC.

J is TRBJ2-5 and V is TRBV29-1; 7 nucleotides agree with TRBD1. Germline V gene data show CDR1 as SQVTM and CDR2 as ANQGSEA. V dropped 4 bases and J dropped 5; count of bases not matched to a gene: 10. This CDR3 spans 14 amino acids. CDR3 sequence: CSVGDRVKRETQYF. In DNA form, the CDR3 reads TGCAGCGTTGGAGACAGGGTTAAGCGGGAGACCCAGTACTTC.

This clonotype was counted a few times. The V call is TRBV10-3, the J call TRBJ2-1; the match to TRBD2 covers 9 bases. This CDR3 has 13 residues. The V gene's germline CDR1 is ENHRY and CDR2 SYGVKD. Trimming took 10 bases from V and 5 from J; bases not matched to a gene: 6. Here the CDR3 reads CATSGGLDNEQFF. The CDR3 nucleotides are TGTGCCACCAGCGGGGGGCTCGACAATGAGCAGTTCTTC.

This sequence joins TRBV5-1 and TRBJ1-2; no definite D call. Trimming cost V 0 bases and J 6 bases, with 12 bases left between them. Per the germline V gene, CDR1 is SGHRS and CDR2 is YFSETQ. The CDR3 spans 14 residues. The CDR3 loop reads CASSLGAAFDGYTF. CDR3 sequence (DNA): TGCGCCAGCAGCTTGGGAGCCGCGTTCGATGGCTACACCTTC.

Concerning this clonotype: This clone may be a read error of a much larger clone one base away. The genes are TRBV6-5 and TRBJ2-5, with TRBD1 identical over 8 bases. Germline trimming cut 5 bases from V and 5 bases from J; bases unmatched to any gene: 7. Germline CDR1 and CDR2: MNHEY and SVGAGI. The CDR3 spans 14 residues. CDR3 region: CASSHDRGRETQYF. The CDR3 coding sequence is TGTGCCAGCAGTCATGACAGGGGCCGGGAGACCCAGTACTTC.

The rearrangement joins TRBV6-6 to TRBJ1-2; D not certain. This CDR3 has 10 residues. Per germline, CDR1 MNHNY and CDR2 SVGAGI (reference sequence). V dropped 6 bases and J dropped 5 bases, with 4 bases sitting between them. The CDR3 nucleotides read TGTGCCAGCAGCCATTATGGCTACACCTTC. Translated: CASSHYGYTF.

Only a few counts were recorded for this clonotype. V is TRBV12-3 or TRBV12-4 and J is TRBJ2-4; D gene uncertain. Trimming cost V 1 base and J 0 bases, with 7 bases left between them. The CDR3 is 15 residues long. CDR3 nucleotide sequence: TGTGCCAGCAGTTTAGTCTCCACAGCCAAAAACATTCAGTACTTC. It is translated as CASSLVSTAKNIQYF.

V and J are TRBV28 and TRBJ2-7; no clear D. Trimming removed 0 bases at V and 9 bases at J, with 9 bases between. CDR3 length: 12 amino acids. CDR1 is MDHEN and CDR2 is SYDVKM in the germline V gene. CDR3 sequence (DNA): TGTGCCAGCAGTTTATGGAATTATGGGCAGTACTTC. Amino acids: CASSLWNYGQYF.

This clonotype was recorded a few times. The V gene is TRBV20-1, the J gene TRBJ1-5; no clear D gene. CDR3 length: 13 amino acids. Between the trimmed V and J ends, which lost 5 bases and 3 bases, there was a span of 11 bases. Germline lookup yields CDR1 DFQATT and CDR2 SNEGSKA (reference sequence). CDR3 in amino acids: CSARTTTNQPQHF. For the CDR3, the DNA is TGCAGTGCTCGGACGACCACCAATCAGCCCCAGCATTTT.

The rearrangement uses TRBV5-1 and TRBJ1-4, with D hard to call. Trimming took off 0 bases at V and 7 bases at J, with 10 bases between the two ends. The germline gives CDR1 SGHRS, CDR2 YFSETQ. There are 14 residues in the CDR3. CDR3 coding DNA: TGCGCCAGCAGCTTGGAGTCGCGGGGTGAAAAACTGTTTTTT. This codes for CASSLESRGEKLFF.

The table lists this clonotype with a few counts. The rearrangement joins TRBV7-2 to TRBJ2-1; D not resolved. In germline, CDR1 is SGHTA, CDR2 FQGNSA. Trimming took off 1 base at V and 2 bases at J, with 9 bases between the two ends. This CDR3 has 15 amino acids. The CDR3, as DNA: TGTGCCAGCAGCTTAGAGACACAACCCTACAATGAGCAGTTCTTC. This gives the protein CASSLETQPYNEQFF.

J is TRBJ2-5 and V is TRBV12-3 or TRBV12-4, with D perhaps given as TRBD1 or TRBD2 (6 bases each). The J call may be mistaken, given a closer DNA end match to TRBJ2-7. The CDR3 length is 14 residues. In DNA, the CDR3 is TGTGCCAGCAGTTTTGGGGGGCGGAATAACGAGCAGTACTTC. Amino acid sequence: CASSFGGRNNEQYF.

V gene TRBV5-1 combines with J gene TRBJ1-2; no clear D gene. This CDR3 contains 14 residues. The ends were cut back, 4 bases at V and 6 bases at J, with 16 bases in the middle. Germline CDR1 SGHRS, CDR2 YFSETQ. Written as DNA, the CDR3 is TGCGCCAGCAGCCGAGGGCAGGCCGGGGATGGCTACACCTTC. Protein product: CASSRGQAGDGYTF.

The DNA of the CDR3 is TGCAGCGTCACAGTTCTTCGAGCGGGGGGGCCGGAGACCCAGTACTTC. Protein product: CSVTVLRAGGPETQYF. V usage is TRBV20-1 and J usage is TRBJ2-5; 10 positions match TRBD2. From germline, CDR1 is DFQATT and CDR2 SNEGSKA (reference sequence). CDR3 size: 16 residues.

The rearrangement joins TRBV11-2 to TRBJ2-3, with TRBD2 matching over 8 bases. V shed 5 bases and J 0 bases; nucleotides not matched to a gene: 7. Germline values: CDR1 SGHAT, CDR2 FQNNGV. The CDR3 totals 16 residues. The CDR3 protein is CASSHGGAKSTDTQYF. CDR3 in DNA: TGTGCCAGCAGCCACGGGGGGGCTAAAAGCACAGATACGCAGTATTTT. The full variable domain, with the rest looked up from reference TRBV11-2 and TRBJ2-3, is EAGVAQSPRYKIIEKRQSVAFWCNPISGHATLYWYQQILGQGPKLLIQFQNNGVVDDSQLPKDRFSAERLKGVDSTLKIQPAKLEDSAVYLCASSHGGAKSTDTQYFGPGTRLTVL.

The V and J genes are TRBV3-1 and TRBJ1-1; no definite D call. With 4 bases removed from V and 3 bases from J, the gap between germline ends came to 15 bases. The CDR3 sequence is 15 residues long. In germline, CDR1 is LGHDT, CDR2 YNNKEL (reference sequence). CDR3 region: CASSPRAAADTEAFF. Here the CDR3 DNA reads TGTGCCAGCAGCCCTCGCGCCGCGGCGGACACTGAAGCTTTCTTT.

The chain joins TRBV7-9 to TRBJ1-5, with D hard to call. The V gene lost 7 bases and the J gene lost 1 base, with 29 bases spanning the gap. Germline-derived CDR1 and CDR2 are SEHNR and FQNEAQ (reference sequence). The CDR3 has 20 amino acids. The CDR3 coding sequence is TGTGCCAGCACCGACTCCCCCGGGAATGTTTATCGAGTGAGCAATCAGCCCCAGCATTTT. Translating it yields CASTDSPGNVYRVSNQPQHF.

The V call is TRBV18, the J call TRBJ2-7; no definite D call. CDR3 length: 17 residues. Germline V gene sequence: CDR1 KGHSH, CDR2 LQKENI. V shed 1 base and J shed 2 bases, with 18 bases lying between them. The CDR3 region is CASSPQKLGGLTYEQYF. Written as DNA, the CDR3 is TGTGCCAGCTCACCACAAAAGCTGGGCGGATTAACCTACGAGCAGTACTTC.

The table lists this clonotype with a few counts. CDR3 sequence (DNA): TGTGCCAGCAGTTCGCCGACAGGGTGGGACACTGAAGCTTTCTTT. Protein: CASSSPTGWDTEAFF. The chain joins TRBV28 to TRBJ1-1, with 7 bases fitting TRBD1. The V gene end was trimmed by 4 bases and the J gene end by 3 bases; junction bases not matched to a gene: 8. This CDR3 has 15 amino acids. CDR1 is MDHEN, CDR2 SYDVKM, per germline.

The chain carries TRBV7-9 and TRBJ1-2, with a possible D match to TRBD1 (5 bases). The CDR3 totals 14 residues. Germline CDR1 is SEHNR and CDR2 is FQNEAQ (reference sequence). V was pared by 1 base and J by 4 bases, with 10 bases between. The CDR3 here is CASSLGGDFYGYTF. The CDR3 DNA follows: TGTGCCAGCAGCTTAGGGGGCGATTTCTATGGCTACACCTTC.

The chain's CDR3 is CASSYGVTYEQYF. The CDR3 region has the DNA TGTGCCAGCAGTTATGGGGTTACCTACGAGCAGTACTTC. The rearrangement links TRBV12-3 or TRBV12-4 to TRBJ2-1; D remains unclear. The better agreement between TRBJ2-7 and the DNA end casts doubt on the J call. This CDR3 contains 13 residues.

The table lists this clonotype with a few counts. The chain joins TRBV12-3 or TRBV12-4 to TRBJ1-4; D is unclear. The CDR3 has 12 amino acids. V gave up 1 base and J gave up 8 bases, with 5 bases separating them. CDR3 bases: TGTGCCAGCAGTTTAGAGCGAGAAAAACTGTTTTTT. Protein: CASSLEREKLFF.

This chain joins TRBV20-1 and TRBJ1-4; D ambiguous. Trimming left V 6 bases short and J 4 bases short, with 9 bases between. The CDR3 is 12 amino acids. The germline gives CDR1 DFQATT, CDR2 SNEGSKA (reference sequence). The CDR3 protein is CSACRDNEKLFF. In DNA, the CDR3 is TGCAGTGCGTGCCGAGATAATGAAAAACTGTTTTTT.

The rearrangement links TRBV6-2 or TRBV6-3 to TRBJ2-1; 9 positions match TRBD2. The CDR3 is 15 amino acids. The trim removed 7 bases at V and 0 bases at J, leaving 4 bases unmatched. Germline V gene data show CDR1 as MNHEY and CDR2 as SVGEGT. As DNA, the CDR3 is TGTGCCAGCACTGAGCGGGGGGTCTCCTACAATGAGCAGTTCTTC. Translation: CASTERGVSYNEQFF.

The chain recombines TRBV6-4 with TRBJ1-6, with D perhaps matching TRBD1 (5 bases). Between the trimmed V and J ends, which lost 7 bases and 8 bases, there was a span of 18 bases. The CDR3 covers 15 residues. CDR1 and CDR2 (germline): MRHNA, SNTAGT. CDR3 protein: CASINWGGLDSPLHF. The DNA for the CDR3 is TGTGCCAGCATCAATTGGGGGGGGTTGGATTCACCCCTCCACTTT.

The V gene is TRBV20-1, the J gene TRBJ2-1, with D uncertain. CDR1 is DFQATT and CDR2 is SNEGSKA in the germline V gene (reference sequence). CDR3 length: 15 amino acids. The V end lost 0 bases, the J end lost 2 bases, and 11 bases lay between the germline ends. CDR3 coding DNA: TGCAGTGCTAGAGAGGTATCCTTAGCCTACAATGAGCAGTTCTTC. This translates into CSAREVSLAYNEQFF.

This chain uses TRBV6-2 or TRBV6-3 with TRBJ1-2; perhaps TRBD1 as D (5 bases). Germline values: CDR1 MNHEY, CDR2 SVGEGT. Trimming took 0 bases from V and 0 from J, leaving 8 bases between them. The CDR3 contains 15 residues. In DNA, the CDR3 is TGTGCCAGCAGTTACTCGGACACCTCTAACTATGGCTACACCTTC. The encoded protein is CASSYSDTSNYGYTF.

A few counts support this clonotype. The chain recombines TRBV5-1 with TRBJ2-3, with 8 bases matching TRBD2. V shed 0 bases, J shed 5 bases, and the junction held 5 bases outside the gene matches. CDR3 length equals 15 residues. Germline V gene lookup returns CDR1 SGHRS and CDR2 YFSETQ. CDR3 region: CASSLAGGDGDTQYF. CDR3 sequence (DNA): TGCGCCAGCAGCTTGGCCGGGGGGGATGGAGATACGCAGTATTTT.

This clonotype was detected only a few times. The chain is built from TRBV2 and TRBJ2-1; D may be TRBD1 or TRBD2 (5 bases each). V dropped 4 bases and J dropped 2 bases, with 12 bases sitting between them. The CDR3 is made up of 15 amino acids. CDR1 is SNHLY and CDR2 is FYNNEI in the germline V gene. CDR3 DNA: TGTGCCAGCAGTGCGGGGCTAGCCCCCTACAATGAGCAGTTCTTC. Its translation is CASSAGLAPYNEQFF. Together with reference TRBV2 and TRBJ2-1, the CDR3 gives the full variable domain: EPEVTQTPSHQVTQMGQEVILRCVPISNHLYFYWYRQILGQKVEFLVSFYNNEISEKSEIFDDQFSVERPDGSNFTLKIRSTKLEDSAMYFCASSAGLAPYNEQFFGPGTRLTVL.

This clonotype has a count of ten or more. V gene TRBV29-1 combines with J gene TRBJ2-6; the D gene is possibly TRBD1 (6 bases). Germline V gene lookup returns CDR1 SQVTM and CDR2 ANQGSEA. V was trimmed by 6 bases and J by 0 bases, leaving 6 bases between them. CDR3 length: 13 amino acids. Here the CDR3 DNA reads TGCAGCGTGGACAGCTCTGGGGCCAACGTCCTGACTTTC. It encodes CSVDSSGANVLTF.

A word on this clonotype: One end of the junction does not line up with germline, which may come from a read error. The chain couples TRBV20-1 to TRBJ2-1; TRBD1 or TRBD2 may be the D gene (5 bases each). The CDR3 has 18 residues. Per germline, CDR1 DFQATT and CDR2 SNEGSKA (reference sequence). DNA of the CDR3: TGCAGCGCTAGAGGTCCGGGACCGGGGTTGAGTTCCTACAATGAGCAGTTCTTC. Its translation is CSARGPGPGLSSYNEQFF.

This clonotype was seen at least ten times. The chain employs TRBV3-1 and TRBJ1-2; D remains unclear. The CDR3 length is 14 residues. From germline, CDR1 is LGHDT and CDR2 YNNKEL (reference sequence). Between the trimmed V and J ends, which lost 6 bases and 1 base, there was a span of 12 bases. This CDR3 reads CASSLQTGNYGYTF. Written as DNA, the CDR3 is TGTGCCAGCAGTTTACAGACTGGTAACTATGGCTACACCTTC.